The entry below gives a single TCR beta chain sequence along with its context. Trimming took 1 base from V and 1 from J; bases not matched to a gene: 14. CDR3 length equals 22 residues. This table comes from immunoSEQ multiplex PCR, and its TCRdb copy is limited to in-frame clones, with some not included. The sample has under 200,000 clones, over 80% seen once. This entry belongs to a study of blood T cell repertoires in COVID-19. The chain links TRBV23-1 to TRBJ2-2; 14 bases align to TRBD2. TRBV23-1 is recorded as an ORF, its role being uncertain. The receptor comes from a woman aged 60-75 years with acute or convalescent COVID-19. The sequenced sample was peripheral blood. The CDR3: CASSQYPALGTSGGENTGELFF. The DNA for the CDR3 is TGCGCCAGCAGTCAATACCCGGCGCTAGGGACTAGCGGGGGCGAGAACACCGGGGAGCTGTTTTTT.